This is a list of T cell receptor beta chains from one sample in a study of early T cells in non-severe SARS-CoV-2 infection. TCRdb called the 5' RACE reads again in MiXCR, with one record for every CDR3 protein. The sample lists about 130,000 distinct CDR3 sequences, more than 12% seen once, with 21% in the top ten. Input material: whole blood. These receptors all stem from an adult who was a healthcare worker with PCR-confirmed SARS-CoV-2 infection or an uninfected control (not recorded which). CDR3s include the opening cysteine and the closing phenylalanine or tryptophan. The D gene is left open where the match is weak. Not every row has a clone size; where given, it reads once, few, many or a size class.

size | J | D | V | DNA | CDR3
. | TRBJ2-5 | . | TRBV7-3 | TGTGCCAGCAGCCCAGGACCAGATCAAGAGACCCAGTACTTC | CASSPGPDQETQYF
. | TRBJ2-7 | . | TRBV20-1 | TGCAGTGCTAGAGTTCCGGGGCCTTCCTACGAGCAGTACTTC | CSARVPGPSYEQYF
few | TRBJ2-1 | . | TRBV12-3/TRBV12-4 | TGTGCCACCGCCGCGGGGGCATCCTACAATGAGCAGTTCTTC | CATAAGASYNEQFF
. | TRBJ2-7 | . | TRBV13 | TGTGCCAGCAGCCGAAGCTTGGAACGCCGCGAGCAGTACTTC | CASSRSLERREQYF
many | TRBJ1-3 | . | TRBV13 | TGTGCCAGCAGCTCCGGACAGACGGAAAACACCATATATTTT | CASSSGQTENTIYF
few | TRBJ2-1 | . | TRBV7-9 | TGTGCCAGCAGCTTAGCGGGGTACAGCTCCTACAATGAGCAGTTCTTC | CASSLAGYSSYNEQFF
few | TRBJ2-1 | TRBD2 | TRBV30 | TGTGTCATAGGCGGGGGGGCCCCCGAGCAGTTCTTC | CVIGGGAPEQFF
. | TRBJ2-4 | . | TRBV2 | TGTGCCAGCAGTGAATTGTGGGGGTCCAAAAACATTCAGTACTTC | CASSELWGSKNIQYF
few | TRBJ2-3 | . | TRBV20-1 | TGCAGTGCCCTCGGGACTCGGCTTGCTAGCACAGATACGCAGTATTTT | CSALGTRLASTDTQYF
. | TRBJ2-1 | . | TRBV6-5 | TGTGCCAGCAAAGTGAGGGAACACAATGAGCAGTTCTTC | CASKVREHNEQFF
few | TRBJ2-1 | TRBD2 | TRBV20-1 | TGCAGTGCTAGTCCCGGGACTAGCGGAAATGAGCAGTTCTTC | CSASPGTSGNEQFF
many | TRBJ2-7 | TRBD1 | TRBV7-9 | TGTGCCAGCAGCCCACCTGGGACAGCCTACGAGCAGTACTTC | CASSPPGTAYEQYF
few | TRBJ2-2 | . | TRBV18 | TGTGCCAGCTCACCCCCGACAGCGGGTCCCGGGGAGCTGTTTTTT | CASSPPTAGPGELFF
few | TRBJ2-6 | . | TRBV7-3 | TGTGCCAGCAGCCCTCAAGGTAGTGGGGCCAACGTCCTGATTTTC | CASSPQGSGANVLIF
. | TRBJ1-2 | . | TRBV14 | TGTGCCAGCAGTCAGATGAGGGGGTCGAGCTACACCTTC | CASSQMRGSSYTF
. | TRBJ1-1 | . | TRBV12-3/TRBV12-4 | TGTGCCAGCAGGCTAAAAGGGAACACTGAAGCTTTCTTT | CASRLKGNTEAFF
few | TRBJ2-6 | . | TRBV12-3/TRBV12-4 | TGTGCCACCGGTGCCGGGGCCAACGTCCTGACTTTC | CATGAGANVLTF
. | TRBJ1-2 | . | TRBV12-3/TRBV12-4 | TGTGCCAGCAGTACCGCAGGGAACCCAGGAGGCTACACCTTC | CASSTAGNPGGYTF
. | TRBJ1-1 | . | TRBV27 | TGTGCCAGCAGTTTGAGGGCGGAAAGTGGGGAGGCTGAAGCTTTCTTT | CASSLRAESGEAEAFF
. | TRBJ1-1 | . | TRBV18 | TGTGCCAGCTCACCACCCTCCGGGACCACTGAAGCTTTCTTT | CASSPPSGTTEAFF
few | TRBJ2-1 | TRBD1 | TRBV5-5 | TGTGCCAGCAGCGGACAGGATATCTACAATGAGCAGTTCTTC | CASSGQDIYNEQFF
. | TRBJ2-2 | . | TRBV9 | TGTGCCAGCAGCGGGGATGGGGGAGCGAACACCGGGGAGCTGTTTTTT | CASSGDGGANTGELFF
many | TRBJ1-2 | . | TRBV19 | TGTGCCAGTAGGCCCTGGGGTATGAGAAAAGGACAGAACTATGGCTACACCTTC | CASRPWGMRKGQNYGYTF
. | TRBJ2-7 | . | TRBV29-1 | TGCAGCGTTGAAGTACCCAGGGGCGGGCACGAGCAGTACTTC | CSVEVPRGGHEQYF
. | TRBJ2-1 | . | TRBV7-9 | TGTGCCAGCAGCTTAAAAAGCACCACCCAGTTCTTC | CASSLKSTTQFF
few | TRBJ1-1 | TRBD1 | TRBV5-1 | TGCGCCAGCAGCTTAACAGGGGAAGACACTGAAGCTTTCTTT | CASSLTGEDTEAFF
. | TRBJ2-2 | . | TRBV24-1 | TGTGCCACCCCCGAGGACACCGGGGAGCTGTTTTTT | CATPEDTGELFF
many | TRBJ1-5 | . | TRBV15 | TGTGCCACCAGCGGACCAGATAGCAATCAGCCCCAGCATTTT | CATSGPDSNQPQHF
many | TRBJ1-5 | . | TRBV6-5 | TGTGCCAGCAGTCGGGGGGGCAATCAGCCCCAGCATTTT | CASSRGGNQPQHF
. | TRBJ1-3 | . | TRBV7-2 | TGTGCCAGCAGCTATCAATTCGGGGCAGACACCATATATTTT | CASSYQFGADTIYF
few | TRBJ2-4 | TRBD2 | TRBV20-1 | TGCAGTGCTAGAGTTGCCGGGGGGGTAGCCAAAAACATTCAGTACTTC | CSARVAGGVAKNIQYF
. | TRBJ2-2 | . | TRBV30 | TGTGCCTATACAAGCGGGCTGGCGGGCACCGGGGAGCTGTTTTTT | CAYTSGLAGTGELFF
. | TRBJ2-5 | . | TRBV9 | TGTGCCAGCAGCGTACCAGACGTACTCCAAGAGACCCAGTACTTC | CASSVPDVLQETQYF
. | TRBJ2-1 | . | TRBV20-1 | TGCAGTGCTAGATCCCCCCGGGGAGCGTACAATGAGCAGTTCTTC | CSARSPRGAYNEQFF
. | TRBJ2-5 | TRBD2 | TRBV6-6 | TGTGCCAGCAGTTACGGGCTAGCGGGGGGATTACAAGAGACCCAGTACTTC | CASSYGLAGGLQETQYF
many | TRBJ2-1 | . | TRBV29-1 | TGCAGCGTCCCGAGCCAACTTTCCTACAATGAGCAGTTCTTC | CSVPSQLSYNEQFF
few | TRBJ2-1 | . | TRBV3-1 | TGTGCCAGCAGCCAAGTTTACGGGCTATCCTACAATGAGCAGTTCTTC | CASSQVYGLSYNEQFF
many | TRBJ2-1 | . | TRBV5-1 | TGCGCCAGCAGCTTGGAAAGGGGGGCCTACAATGAGCAGTTCTTC | CASSLERGAYNEQFF
few | TRBJ2-1 | . | TRBV11-1 | TGTGCCAGCAGCTTAGGGGGGCACGGTGAGCAGTTCTTC | CASSLGGHGEQFF
. | TRBJ1-1 | . | TRBV27 | TGTGCCAGCTCTCGAGAGCCGAGGCTTGAAGCTTTCTTT | CASSREPRLEAFF
few | TRBJ2-3 | . | TRBV28 | TGTGCCAGCAGTTTAACTTTCCAGGGAGGCCGAGATACGCAGTATTTT | CASSLTFQGGRDTQYF
once | TRBJ2-7 | . | TRBV2 | TGTGTCAGCGGGTCTGCCTTGTACGAGCAGTACTTC | CVSGSALYEQYF
. | TRBJ2-6 | . | TRBV7-9 | TGTGCCAGCAGCTCCCCAATCCTACAGGGTTCTGGGGCCAACGTCCTGACTTTC | CASSSPILQGSGANVLTF
. | TRBJ2-2 | . | TRBV12-3/TRBV12-4 | TGTGCCAGCAGTTTAGCAGGCACCGGGGAGCTGTTTTTT | CASSLAGTGELFF
few | TRBJ2-5 | TRBD2 | TRBV30 | TGTGCCTGGGACCTAGCGGGGGATGGCCAGTACTTC | CAWDLAGDGQYF
. | TRBJ2-1 | TRBD2 | TRBV18 | TGTGCCAGCTCACCATCCGGGGGAGGGGCCTACAATGAGCAGTTCTTC | CASSPSGGGAYNEQFF
few | TRBJ1-3 | . | TRBV2 | TGTGCCAGCAGCCTACTCGGAATCTCTGGAAACACCATATATTTT | CASSLLGISGNTIYF
. | TRBJ2-1 | . | TRBV30 | TGTGCCCGAGGCCGGGACGGCAACAATGAGCAGTTCTTC | CARGRDGNNEQFF
. | TRBJ1-6 | . | TRBV18 | TGTGCCAGCTCCCCCACGGGAGATAATTCACCCCTCCACTTT | CASSPTGDNSPLHF
. | TRBJ2-3 | TRBD2 | TRBV20-1 | TGCAGTGCCAAGGGACCTCTAGCGGGTCGTGTATCCAGAGATACGCAGTATTTT | CSAKGPLAGRVSRDTQYF
few | TRBJ2-1 | TRBD2 | TRBV6-2/TRBV6-3 | TGTGCCAGCAGCCAGGGACTAGCGGGGGGGCTTGGGCAAATAGACTCCTACAATGAGCAGTTCTTC | CASSQGLAGGLGQIDSYNEQFF
many | TRBJ2-1 | TRBD2 | TRBV5-4 | TGTGCCAGCAGCATACCCCTAGCGGGAGCTTTCAATGAGCAGTTCTTC | CASSIPLAGAFNEQFF
few | TRBJ2-7 | . | TRBV30 | TGTGCCTGGAGTGAGGACACCTCCTACGAGCAGTACTTC | CAWSEDTSYEQYF
few | TRBJ2-1 | . | TRBV21-1 | TGTGCCAGCAGCAAAGTTAACAGGGGGTCCTACAATGAGCAGTTCTTC | CASSKVNRGSYNEQFF
few | TRBJ1-1 | TRBD1 | TRBV6-5 | TGTGCCAGCAGTTACTCGAGGGACAGGCTTCAAGCTTTCTTT | CASSYSRDRLQAFF
few | TRBJ2-1 | . | TRBV3-1 | TGTGCCAGCAGCACGAGGGGGGGGTCCTACAATGAGCAGTTCTTC | CASSTRGGSYNEQFF
few | TRBJ2-5 | . | TRBV5-1 | TGCGCCAGCAGAGGAGTGGGGGGGCCGGTAGAGACCCAGTACTTC | CASRGVGGPVETQYF
few | TRBJ1-6 | . | TRBV18 | TGTGCCAGCTCAAGTGCTGGGCGGTCACCCCTCCACTTT | CASSSAGRSPLHF
few | TRBJ1-5 | TRBD1 | TRBV12-3/TRBV12-4 | TGTGCCAGCAGTTTAGGGGACAGGGAATCCAATCAGCCCCAGCATTTT | CASSLGDRESNQPQHF
. | TRBJ2-3 | . | TRBV7-2 | TGTGCCAGCAGCCGCCCCACCCTGCGCACAGATACGCAGTATTTT | CASSRPTLRTDTQYF